Listed below are T cell receptor beta chains from one sample, sequenced in a study of cytomegalovirus exposure and HLA in healthy donors. Clones were read by immunoSEQ multiplex PCR, and TCRdb kept only the in-frame ones, dropping some. This table has roughly 80,000 clones, less than 85% appearing once. The sequenced sample was PBMCs. The receptors come from a male donor in good health and CMV-seronegative. Both conserved end residues are part of each CDR3. D genes are given only for firm matches. The listing skips clone size in some rows; elsewhere it reads once, few, many or a size class.

abundance	j_gene	v_gene	d_gene	CDR3nt	CDR3aa
.	TRBJ2-7	TRBV7-2	TRBD2	TGTGCCAGCAGCTTAGAAGGGAGGGTCTACGAGCAGTACTTC	CASSLEGRVYEQYF
.	TRBJ2-7	TRBV11-2	TRBD1	TGTGCCAGCAGCTTAGGCACAGGGGTCAACGAGCAGTACTTC	CASSLGTGVNEQYF
.	TRBJ2-3	TRBV29-1	TRBD1	TGCAGCGCCGAGACAGGGGTCCCAGATACGCAGTATTTT	CSAETGVPDTQYF
.	TRBJ2-2	TRBV19	TRBD2	TGTGCCAGTAGTAGTAGCGGGAACGCCGGGGAGCTGTTTTTT	CASSSSGNAGELFF
.	TRBJ2-7	TRBV2	.	TGTGCCAGCAGCGAGGGTCAGGCGAATTCCTACGAGCAGTACTTC	CASSEGQANSYEQYF
once	TRBJ1-5	TRBV5-1	TRBD1	TGCGCCAGCAGCTTAGGGACAGGGTTCAATCAGCCCCAGCATTTT	CASSLGTGFNQPQHF
.	TRBJ1-4	TRBV7-9	.	TGTGCCAGCAGCTTGGACATCTATAATGAAAAACTGTTTTTT	CASSLDIYNEKLFF
.	TRBJ2-5	TRBV7-9	.	TGTGCCAGCAGCCGCGATTTTAGACAAGAGACCCAGTACTTC	CASSRDFRQETQYF
few	TRBJ2-7	TRBV7-2	.	TGTGCCAGCAGCCCCCGTCGGGACACTTTAAGCTCCTACGAGCAGTACTTC	CASSPRRDTLSSYEQYF
.	TRBJ2-7	TRBV6-7	TRBD1	TGTGCCAGCAGTTACTTGTACAGGGGAAAGGGCGAGCAGTACTTC	CASSYLYRGKGEQYF
.	TRBJ1-1	TRBV11-2	TRBD1	TGTGCCAGCAGTTCGGGACAGGAGAACACTGAAGCTTTCTTT	CASSSGQENTEAFF
.	TRBJ2-3	TRBV9	TRBD2	TGTGCCAGCAGCGTAGTAGCGGGAAGGGCAGATACGCAGTATTTT	CASSVVAGRADTQYF
.	TRBJ1-2	TRBV6-5	.	TGTGCCAGCAGTTACTCTGGGGGGTGCGGCTACACCTTC	CASSYSGGCGYTF
.	TRBJ1-6	TRBV27	TRBD1	TGTGCCAGCAGTTTGATTGGGACAGGGAATTCACCCCTCCACTTT	CASSLIGTGNSPLHF
.	TRBJ2-6	TRBV5-4	.	TGTGCCAGCAGCCAGCAGGGGCGTGCTGGGGCCAACGTCCTGACTTTC	CASSQQGRAGANVLTF
.	TRBJ1-2	TRBV9	.	TGTGCCAGCAGCGTAGGTCCTGGGCATGGCTACACCTTC	CASSVGPGHGYTF
.	TRBJ1-2	TRBV27	.	TGTGCCAGCAGCCTAACAGGGCCTGCTAACTATGGCTACACCTTC	CASSLTGPANYGYTF
few	TRBJ1-2	TRBV6-5	.	TGTGCCAGCAGAACCGGGACACTCTATGGCTACACCTTC	CASRTGTLYGYTF
.	TRBJ1-5	TRBV19	.	TGTGCCAGTAGTCCAAGCAATCAGCCCCAGCATTTT	CASSPSNQPQHF
.	TRBJ2-1	TRBV11-2	TRBD1	TGTGCCAGCAGGGTAACAGGGGAGAATGAGCAGTTCTTC	CASRVTGENEQFF
.	TRBJ2-1	TRBV5-6	TRBD2	TGTGCCAGCAGTTTAGGACTAGCGGCACGATTGAGGTTCTTC	CASSLGLAARLRFF
.	TRBJ2-3	TRBV27	TRBD2	TGTGCCAGCGATAAAGCGGGGGGCGTCACAGATACGCAGTATTTT	CASDKAGGVTDTQYF
.	TRBJ2-7	TRBV4-2	.	TGTGCCAGCAGCCTCAGGGGAAGCGTATCCTACGAGCAGTACTTC	CASSLRGSVSYEQYF
.	TRBJ2-5	TRBV6-5	TRBD2	TGTGCCAGCATCAGTCTAGCGGGACCCCAAGAGACCCAGTACTTC	CASISLAGPQETQYF
.	TRBJ2-3	TRBV18	.	TGTGCCAGCTCACCCGGCGGGGGCACAGATACGCAGTATTTT	CASSPGGGTDTQYF
.	TRBJ2-3	TRBV6-6	.	TGTGCCAGCAGTTACGCGGATACGCAGTATTTT	CASSYADTQYF
.	TRBJ2-7	TRBV10-3	TRBD1	TGTGCCATCAGCACAACCGGGACAGGGCATTACGAGCAGTACTTC	CAISTTGTGHYEQYF
.	TRBJ2-7	TRBV7-8	TRBD2	TGTGCCAGCAGCACCGGACTAGCGGGAGTCTACGAGCAGTACTTC	CASSTGLAGVYEQYF
.	TRBJ2-5	TRBV2	TRBD2	TGTGCCAGCACCGGGGGGGGCGCAGGAGAGACCCAGTACTTC	CASTGGGAGETQYF
.	TRBJ1-2	TRBV6-5	TRBD1	TGTGCCAGCAGTTACTCAAGGACAGGGAGCGATGGCTACACCTTC	CASSYSRTGSDGYTF
.	TRBJ1-2	TRBV9	.	TGTGCCAGCAGCGCCCCCCGAGGGGGAGGGCGCTATGGCTACACCTTC	CASSAPRGGGRYGYTF
.	TRBJ1-1	TRBV7-2	TRBD1	TGTGCCAGCAGCTTGATGCCCCTCGGGACAGGGAACACTGAAGCTTTCTTT	CASSLMPLGTGNTEAFF
.	TRBJ2-2	TRBV5-1	TRBD2	TGCGCCAGCAGCTCTCGTGTGGGGGGACTAGCGAACACCGGGGAGCTGTTTTTT	CASSSRVGGLANTGELFF
.	TRBJ2-1	TRBV7-8	TRBD2	TGTGCCAGCAGCCCAGGGACTAGCCCGCGGGAGCAGTTCTTC	CASSPGTSPREQFF
.	TRBJ1-4	TRBV28	.	TGTGCCAGCAGTTTCTCTGGGGGCGGGGAAAAACTGTTTTTT	CASSFSGGGEKLFF
.	TRBJ2-1	TRBV19	TRBD2	TGTGCCAGTAGCTTAGCGGGAGAGGTAAGGGGTGAGCAGTTCTTC	CASSLAGEVRGEQFF